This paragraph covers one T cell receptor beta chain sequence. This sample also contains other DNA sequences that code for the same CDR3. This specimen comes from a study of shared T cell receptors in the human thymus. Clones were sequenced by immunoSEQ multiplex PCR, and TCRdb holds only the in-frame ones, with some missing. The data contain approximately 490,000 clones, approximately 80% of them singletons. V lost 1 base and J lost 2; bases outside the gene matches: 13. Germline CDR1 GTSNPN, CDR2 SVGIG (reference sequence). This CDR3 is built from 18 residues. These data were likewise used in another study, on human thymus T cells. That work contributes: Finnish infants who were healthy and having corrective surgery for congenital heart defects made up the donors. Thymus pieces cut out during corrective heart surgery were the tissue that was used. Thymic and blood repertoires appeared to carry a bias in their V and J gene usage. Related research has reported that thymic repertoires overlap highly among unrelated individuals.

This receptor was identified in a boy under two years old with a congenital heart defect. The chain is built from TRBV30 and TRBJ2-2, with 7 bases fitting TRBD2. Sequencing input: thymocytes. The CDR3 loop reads CAWSAGASGIPNTGELFF. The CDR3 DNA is TGTGCCTGGAGTGCTGGGGCTAGCGGAATACCTAACACCGGGGAGCTGTTTTTT.